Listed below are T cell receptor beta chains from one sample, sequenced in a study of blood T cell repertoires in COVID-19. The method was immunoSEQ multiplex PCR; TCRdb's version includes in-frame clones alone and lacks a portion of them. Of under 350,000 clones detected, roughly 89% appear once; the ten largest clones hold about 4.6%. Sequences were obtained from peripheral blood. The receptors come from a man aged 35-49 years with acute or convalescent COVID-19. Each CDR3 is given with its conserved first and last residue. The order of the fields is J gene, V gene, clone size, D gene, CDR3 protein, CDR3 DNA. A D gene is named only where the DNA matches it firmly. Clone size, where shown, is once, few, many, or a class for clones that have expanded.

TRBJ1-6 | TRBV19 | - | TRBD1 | CASRRTGQNSPLHF | TGTGCCAGTAGGAGGACAGGGCAAAATTCACCCCTCCACTTT
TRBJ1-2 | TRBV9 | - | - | CASSLTTANYGYTF | TGTGCCAGCAGCCTTACGACAGCTAACTATGGCTACACCTTC
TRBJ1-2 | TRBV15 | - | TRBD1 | CATSYRDRGLYGYTF | TGTGCCACCAGCTACCGGGACAGGGGCCTCTATGGCTACACCTTC
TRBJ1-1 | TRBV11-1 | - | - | CASSLEGMNTEAFF | TGTGCCAGCAGCTTAGAGGGGATGAACACTGAAGCTTTCTTT
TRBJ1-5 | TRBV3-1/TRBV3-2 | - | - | CATFRGKDNQPQHF | TGTGCCACCTTCCGGGGGAAAGACAATCAGCCCCAGCATTTT
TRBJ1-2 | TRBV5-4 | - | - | CASSLSATTPYGYTF | TGTGCCAGCAGCTTGTCCGCGACAACGCCCTATGGCTACACCTTC
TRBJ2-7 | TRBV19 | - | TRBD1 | CASSIRTGADEQYF | TGTGCCAGTAGTATCCGGACAGGGGCGGACGAGCAGTACTTC
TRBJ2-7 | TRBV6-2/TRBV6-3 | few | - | CASSYNRENEQYF | TGTGCCAGCAGTTACAACAGAGAGAACGAGCAGTACTTC
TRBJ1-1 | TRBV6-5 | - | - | CASSSSGGRQTEAFF | TGTGCCAGCAGCTCGTCGGGGGGCCGACAGACTGAAGCTTTCTTT
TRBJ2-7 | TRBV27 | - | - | CASSLAGASFTREQYF | TGTGCCAGCAGTTTGGCAGGGGCCTCTTTTACGCGGGAGCAGTACTTC
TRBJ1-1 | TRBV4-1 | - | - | CASSQGGGRGTEAFF | TGCGCCAGCAGCCAAGGGGGGGGCAGGGGCACTGAAGCTTTCTTT
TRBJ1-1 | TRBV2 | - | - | CASEAEVEAFF | TGTGCCAGCGAGGCCGAGGTTGAAGCTTTCTTT
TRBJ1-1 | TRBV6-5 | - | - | CASRDSPGGGTEAFF | TGTGCCAGCAGGGATTCTCCGGGGGGAGGGACTGAAGCTTTCTTT
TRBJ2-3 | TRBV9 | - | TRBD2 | CASSPRVAGNTDTQYF | TGTGCCAGCAGCCCGAGGGTAGCGGGGAACACAGATACGCAGTATTTT
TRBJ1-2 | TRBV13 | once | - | CASSLFTGVANYGYTF | TGTGCCAGCAGCTTATTCACGGGGGTGGCGAACTATGGCTACACCTTC
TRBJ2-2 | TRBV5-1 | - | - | CASSLGQNTGELFF | TGCGCCAGCAGCTTAGGACAGAACACCGGGGAGCTGTTTTTT
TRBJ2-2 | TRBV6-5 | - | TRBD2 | CASWTSGLGGELFF | TGTGCCAGCTGGACTAGCGGGCTCGGCGGGGAGCTGTTTTTT
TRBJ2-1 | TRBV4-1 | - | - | CASSRKEGGAYNEQFF | TGCGCCAGCAGCCGGAAGGAAGGGGGGGCCTACAATGAGCAGTTCTTC
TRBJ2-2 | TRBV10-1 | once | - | CASSVGAGPGELFF | TGCGCCAGCAGTGTCGGCGCGGGCCCCGGGGAGCTGTTTTTT
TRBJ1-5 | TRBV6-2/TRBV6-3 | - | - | CASSRTGNQPQHF | TGTGCCAGCAGTCGAACAGGGAATCAGCCCCAGCATTTT
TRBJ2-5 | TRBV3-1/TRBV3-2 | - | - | CASSQVLSQTQYF | TGTGCCAGCAGCCAAGTTCTGTCTCAGACCCAGTACTTC
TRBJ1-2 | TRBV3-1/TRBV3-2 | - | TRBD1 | CASSPRWDSYGYTF | TGTGCCAGCAGCCCCCGGTGGGACAGCTATGGCTACACCTTC
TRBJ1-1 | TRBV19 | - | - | CASSPLSSGNTEAFF | TGTGCCAGTAGCCCTCTCTCGTCAGGGAACACTGAAGCTTTCTTT
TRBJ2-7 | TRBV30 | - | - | CAWSLVGGASYEQYF | TGTGCCTGGAGTCTGGTGGGGGGGGCCTCCTACGAGCAGTACTTC
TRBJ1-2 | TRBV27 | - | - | CASVPHQGGEGGYTF | TGTGCCAGCGTCCCCCATCAGGGAGGGGAAGGTGGCTACACCTTC
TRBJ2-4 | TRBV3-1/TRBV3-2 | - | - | CASSQGGSGLAKNIQYF | TGTGCCAGCAGCCAAGGTGGGAGCGGACTAGCCAAAAACATTCAGTACTTC
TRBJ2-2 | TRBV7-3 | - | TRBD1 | CASSSRPGTGVGELFF | TGTGCCAGCAGCTCTAGACCCGGGACAGGGGTCGGGGAGCTGTTTTTT
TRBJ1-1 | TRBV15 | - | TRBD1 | CATSVGTATLEWNTEAFF | TGTGCCACCAGCGTAGGGACAGCCACCCTCGAATGGAACACTGAAGCTTTCTTT
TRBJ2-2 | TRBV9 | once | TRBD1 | CASRDREGGELFF | TGTGCCAGCAGGGACAGGGAAGGCGGGGAGCTGTTTTTT
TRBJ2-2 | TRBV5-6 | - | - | CASSLEEAGELFF | TGTGCCAGCAGCCTAGAAGAGGCCGGGGAGCTGTTTTTT
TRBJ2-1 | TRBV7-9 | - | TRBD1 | CASSLGARQGGYNEQFF | TGTGCCAGCAGCTTAGGGGCAAGACAGGGGGGATACAATGAGCAGTTCTTC
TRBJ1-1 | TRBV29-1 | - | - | CSVSPGVGTEAFF | TGCAGCGTATCCCCGGGGGTCGGGACTGAAGCTTTCTTT
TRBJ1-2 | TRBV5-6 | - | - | CASSTNYYGYTF | TGTGCCAGCAGCACCAACTACTATGGCTACACCTTC
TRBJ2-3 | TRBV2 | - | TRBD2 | CASSRGGGRDTQYF | TGTGCCAGCAGTCGGGGGGGCGGGAGAGATACGCAGTATTTT
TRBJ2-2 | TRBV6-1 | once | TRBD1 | CASSEDRVSSGELFF | TGTGCCAGCAGTGAGGACAGGGTATCATCCGGGGAGCTGTTTTTT
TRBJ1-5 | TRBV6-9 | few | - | CASSLRVSNQPQHF | TGTGCCAGCAGTTTGAGGGTAAGTAATCAGCCCCAGCATTTT
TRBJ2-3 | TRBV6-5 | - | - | CASRTGYDTDTQYF | TGTGCCAGCAGAACAGGGTACGACACAGATACGCAGTATTTT
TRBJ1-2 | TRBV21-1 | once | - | CASSKRTGVNYGYTF | TGTGCCAGCAGCAAAAGGACAGGGGTGAACTATGGCTACACCTTC
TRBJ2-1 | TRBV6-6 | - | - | CASSYRGIPQANEQFF | TGTGCCAGCAGTTACCGGGGGATCCCCCAGGCTAATGAGCAGTTCTTC
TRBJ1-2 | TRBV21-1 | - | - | CASGRTSQGSNYGYTF | TGTGCCAGCGGAAGGACGTCCCAGGGTAGCAACTATGGCTACACCTTC
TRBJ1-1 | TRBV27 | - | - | CASRRQGQPEAFF | TGTGCCAGCAGACGGCAGGGTCAGCCTGAAGCTTTCTTT
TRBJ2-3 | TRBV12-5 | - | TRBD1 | CASGSTGTGSDTQYF | TGTGCTAGTGGTTCCACCGGGACAGGGTCAGATACGCAGTATTTT
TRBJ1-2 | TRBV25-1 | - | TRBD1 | CASSVTGAFGYGYTF | TGTGCCAGCAGTGTAACAGGGGCCTTTGGCTATGGCTACACCTTC
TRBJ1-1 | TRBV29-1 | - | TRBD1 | CSVVRTGENTEAFF | TGCAGCGTTGTAAGAACAGGGGAGAACACTGAAGCTTTCTTT
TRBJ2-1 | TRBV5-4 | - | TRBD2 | CASSSRIAGGYNEQFF | TGTGCCAGCAGCTCCCGGATAGCGGGGGGCTACAATGAGCAGTTCTTC
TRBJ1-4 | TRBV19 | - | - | CASSLRETNEKLFF | TGTGCCAGTAGTCTCCGGGAAACCAATGAAAAACTGTTTTTT
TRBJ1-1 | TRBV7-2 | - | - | CASSPDWNTEAFF | TGTGCCAGCAGCCCCGACTGGAACACTGAAGCTTTCTTT